This T cell receptor beta chain was obtained from a study of vaccination and CD4 T cells after COVID-19. At the Johns Hopkins FTIC core, DNA taken from cultured CD4+ T cells was sequenced by way of the Oncomine TCR Beta short-read assay. One entry per CDR3 protein, called by TCRdb with MiXCR from the PCR reads. The sample gives over 15,000 distinct CDR3 sequences, roughly two fifths of which show up once; about 4% is in the top ten. This clonotype has more than one count but fewer than ten. Its target is not known. Germline V gene lookup returns CDR1 MNHEY and CDR2 SVGAGI. The CDR3 covers 16 residues. V lost 0 bases to trimming and J lost 4 bases, with 15 bases between them. This sample's treatment: approximately nine-day PBMC culture with coronavirus spike peptide pools or control peptides (ViraFEST assay). TCRs were sequenced by ViraFEST after antigen-specific T cells had been expanded with peptide pools.

Specimen: CD4+ T cells from blood, cultured in vitro. The origin of this receptor is a human donor who had recovered from COVID-19. The rearrangement uses TRBV6-5 and TRBJ1-1, with D unclear. CDR3 sequence: CASSYSIADLGTEAFF. In DNA, the CDR3 is TGTGCCAGCAGTTACTCAATTGCGGATTTGGGCACTGAAGCTTTCTTT.